The sequence of this T cell receptor beta chain was determined in a study of OX40 agonist ivuxolimab in advanced cancers. Whole-study context: With a range of about 20 to 79, age averaged 60 years, and 75% to 90% were male. Overall study results and limits: Relative to CD4+, CD8+ T cells held more expanded clones on average. Both blood CD4+ and CD8+ T cells showed clonal growth by week 6 at 0.1 to 3.0 mg/kg.

To note about this clone: Its specificity is not known.

Produced via immunoSEQ multiplex PCR; TCRdb's table is partial and in-frame only. The repertoire has about 82,000 clones, 86% of them found once; the top ten carry 0.8% to 1%. Trimming at V came to 2 bases and at J to 8 bases, leaving 8 bases not matched to a gene. Looked up from germline, CDR1 is LGHNA and CDR2 is YSLEER. CDR3 length equals 15 residues. This sequence was found in an adult with an advanced solid tumor such as melanoma, head and neck, liver or kidney cancer. The sequencing here drew on CD4+ or CD8+ T cells sorted from blood, taken in a trial of the OX40 agonist ivuxolimab. The chain recombines TRBV4-3 with TRBJ1-4, with 7 bases identical to TRBD1. This CDR3 is CASSQNWQGGEKLFF. The CDR3 DNA reads TGCGCCAGCAGCCAAAATTGGCAGGGGGGCGAAAAACTGTTTTTT.